This T cell receptor (beta chain) originates from a study of technical replicates of blood from several donors. Profiling relied on immunoSEQ multiplex PCR, and the TCRdb table lists in-frame clones only, not all of them. This sample has approximately 75,000 clones, with approximately 96% found just once. To note about this clone: Because the CDR3's place on the DNA is in doubt, the DNA is left out and the CDR3 is given as listed by TCRdb.

Counting both end residues, the CDR3 totals 14 amino acids. The germline V gene has CDR1 LNHDA and CDR2 SQIVND (reference sequence). The sequence was obtained from a human donor in good health. The chain carries TRBV19 and TRBJ1-4. Sequencing was performed on T cells isolated from PBMCs. CDR3 sequence reads: CASTSGGPNEKLFF.